This T cell receptor beta chain appears in the sequencing data of a study of T cell changes during pregnancy in multiple sclerosis (dated by TCRdb to the late 2010s). A note on the overall study: In women with multiple sclerosis, the researchers looked at how the T cell repertoire shifted as pregnancy progressed.

Library generation was performed with the immunoSEQ multiplex PCR assay. Sourced from immuneACCESS, this table was stored by TCRdb with only in-frame sequences that have V and J called. A share of the clones is absent; for the studies checked, an unresolved V gene accounts for under half, and the remainder has no known explanation. A total of around 110,000 clones appear in this sample, approximately 90% of them only once. Together, the top ten hold around 1.5% of the sample. The germline V gene gives CDR1 as LGHNA and CDR2 as YNFKEQ. From its cysteine to its phenylalanine, the CDR3 spans 17 amino acids. Left in the record is the CDR3 DNA by itself, 51 bases read in frame from the first base. Germline trimming amounts to 8 bases on V and 1 base on J, with 13 as the count of junction bases outside the gene matches. As concerns this clone: Its antigen specificity is not known. Base qualities are missing; no much larger clone stands one base away.

The rearranged chain carries TRBV4-2 and TRBJ1-4, with 7 bases in between that match TRBD1. Sequenced material: peripheral blood, taken after pregnancy. The sequence was obtained from a female donor with multiple sclerosis, enrolled in a pregnancy study. The bases read TGTGCCAGCCACCAGGGGGACGGATTAGAAACTAATGAAAAACTGTTTTTT. Translated, this is CASHQGDGLETNEKLFF.